This TCR beta chain appears in the sequencing data of a study of T cells in Graves' hyperthyroidism and ophthalmopathy. Findings and caveats of the study: Appearing also in blood were most of the thyroid clonotypes expanded above 0.001.

Each person with ophthalmopathy scored at least 3 on the Clinical Activity Score, reached NOSPECS grade 4 or higher, and had been ill under 3 months. Criteria for exclusion of patients were uncontrolled infection, other autoimmune disease, pregnancy or lactation. Based on clinical symptoms, serum thyroxine and TRAb, thyroid ultrasound and orbital computed tomography, diagnoses were reached. Amplification of TCR beta CDR3 regions was performed using RNA transcripts as template. The HTBI primer set served for first-round RT-PCR of the TCR CDR3. Each CDR3 protein is one row after TCRdb ran MiXCR on the multiplex PCR reads. The table includes hundreds of thousands of distinct CDR3 sequences, around 20% detected once. This clonotype was detected ten times or more. What it binds is unknown. This receptor was obtained from a man aged 40-55 years with Graves' ophthalmopathy. The sample taken for sequencing was blood.

CDR3: CASSLRGPDEQYF. Here the CDR3 DNA reads TGTGCCAGCAGTTTAAGGGGTCCGGACGAGCAGTACTTC. The genes are TRBV28 and TRBJ2-7, with D perhaps TRBD1 (5 bases). Germline loops: CDR1 MDHEN, CDR2 SYDVKM. V was trimmed by 2 bases and J by 5 bases, leaving 10 bases between them. The CDR3 is 13 residues long. Full variable domain (missing parts from reference TRBV28 and TRBJ2-7): DVKVTQSSRYLVKRTGEKVFLECVQDMDHENMFWYRQDPGLGLRLIYFSYDVKMKEKGDIPEGYSVSREKKERFSLILESASTNQTSMYLCASSLRGPDEQYFGPGTRLTVT.